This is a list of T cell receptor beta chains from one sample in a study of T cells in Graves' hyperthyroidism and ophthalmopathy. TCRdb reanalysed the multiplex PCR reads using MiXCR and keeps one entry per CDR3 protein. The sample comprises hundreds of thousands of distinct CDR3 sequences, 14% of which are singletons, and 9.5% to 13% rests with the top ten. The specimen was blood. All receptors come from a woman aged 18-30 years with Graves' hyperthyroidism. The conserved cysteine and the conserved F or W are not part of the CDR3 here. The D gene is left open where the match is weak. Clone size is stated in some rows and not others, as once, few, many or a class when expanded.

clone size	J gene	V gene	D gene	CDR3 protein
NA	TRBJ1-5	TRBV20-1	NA	SARTEGTGNQPQH
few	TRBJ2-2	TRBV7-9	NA	ASSFGGRGANTGELF
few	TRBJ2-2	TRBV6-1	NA	AIMDSPGELF
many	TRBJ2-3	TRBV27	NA	ASSLLGGTDTQY
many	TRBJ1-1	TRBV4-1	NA	ASSQDQVLAEAF
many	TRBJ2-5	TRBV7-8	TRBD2	ASRLGRLVLAGPIGETQY
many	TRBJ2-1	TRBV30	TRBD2	AWTGTSRVSQF
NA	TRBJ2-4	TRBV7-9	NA	ASSLAQGEAKNIQY
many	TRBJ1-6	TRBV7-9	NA	ASSLVAGNSPLH
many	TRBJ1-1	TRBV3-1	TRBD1	ASSPRDRKATEAF
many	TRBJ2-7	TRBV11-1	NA	ASSLWSESYEQY
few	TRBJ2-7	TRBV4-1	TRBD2	ASSQDGAGAAYEQY
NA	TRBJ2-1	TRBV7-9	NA	ASSLSGRDHEQF
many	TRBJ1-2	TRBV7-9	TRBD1	ASSTSQGASDGYT
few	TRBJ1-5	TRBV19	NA	ATSGPYSNQPQH
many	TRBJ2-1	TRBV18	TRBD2	ASSRLAGYNEQF
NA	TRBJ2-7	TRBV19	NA	ASSSSTRSSYEQY
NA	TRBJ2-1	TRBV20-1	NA	SARLFGHHEQF
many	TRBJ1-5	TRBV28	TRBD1	ASIKLSIRDREGNQPQH
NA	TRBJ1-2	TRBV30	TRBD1	AWSVSAGGAYGYT
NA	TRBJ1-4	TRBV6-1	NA	ASSPRVNEKLF
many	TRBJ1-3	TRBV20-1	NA	SARQDNSGNTIY
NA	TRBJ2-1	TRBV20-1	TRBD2	SARLAGVVEQF
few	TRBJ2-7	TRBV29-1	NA	SVGPGPYEQY
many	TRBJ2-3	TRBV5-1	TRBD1	ASSFTGDTDTQY
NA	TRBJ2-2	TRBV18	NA	ASSPRQLNTGELF
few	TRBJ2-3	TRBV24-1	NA	ATSDPRGSVADTQY
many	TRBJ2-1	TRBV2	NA	ASSLPPGTNNEQF
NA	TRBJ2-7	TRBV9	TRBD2	ASSVASGRSVAYEQY
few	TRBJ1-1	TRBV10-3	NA	AISESWIGENTEAF
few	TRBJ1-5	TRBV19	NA	ASSIDPRNRQVPFSSNQPQH
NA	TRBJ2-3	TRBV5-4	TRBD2	ASSLKLATMSTDTQY
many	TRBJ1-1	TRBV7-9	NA	ASSLFRASGNTEAF